Listed below are T cell receptor beta chains from one sample, sequenced in a study of cytomegalovirus exposure and HLA in healthy donors. Clones were sequenced by immunoSEQ multiplex PCR, and TCRdb holds only the in-frame ones, with some missing. The table lists approximately 89,000 clones, under 75% of them singletons, with 1.2% in the top ten. Sequences were obtained from PBMCs. All receptors come from a female donor in good health and CMV-seronegative. The CDR3 runs from the conserved cysteine through the conserved F or W. The D gene is left open where the match is weak. Part of the rows lack a size; the others show once, few, many or a class for expanded clones.

d_call: .; clone_size: .; cdr3_length: 14; j_call: TRBJ2-7; v_call: TRBV5-1; cdr3_aa: CASSFWGPPYEQYF; cdr3_nt: TGCGCCAGCAGCTTCTGGGGGCCCCCCTACGAGCAGTACTTC
d_call: TRBD2; clone_size: .; cdr3_length: 15; j_call: TRBJ2-7; v_call: TRBV5-1; cdr3_aa: CASKIGLAETYEQYF; cdr3_nt: TGCGCCAGCAAAATAGGACTAGCGGAAACCTACGAGCAGTACTTC
d_call: .; clone_size: .; cdr3_length: 15; j_call: TRBJ2-1; v_call: TRBV2; cdr3_aa: CASSSSASSYNEQFF; cdr3_nt: TGTGCCAGCAGCAGTAGCGCCTCCTCCTACAATGAGCAGTTCTTC
d_call: TRBD1; clone_size: .; cdr3_length: 14; j_call: TRBJ1-1; v_call: TRBV6-6; cdr3_aa: CASSYFRGTGSAFF; cdr3_nt: TGTGCCAGCAGTTATTTTCGTGGGACAGGTTCAGCTTTCTTT
d_call: TRBD2; clone_size: .; cdr3_length: 19; j_call: TRBJ2-1; v_call: TRBV4-3; cdr3_aa: CASSQDIWSLAGVYNEQFF; cdr3_nt: TGCGCCAGCAGCCAAGATATTTGGTCACTAGCGGGGGTCTACAATGAGCAGTTCTTC
d_call: TRBD1; clone_size: few; cdr3_length: 15; j_call: TRBJ2-5; v_call: TRBV6-6; cdr3_aa: CASSLQGAPQETQYF; cdr3_nt: TGTGCCAGCAGTCTACAGGGGGCGCCCCAAGAGACCCAGTACTTC
d_call: .; clone_size: once; cdr3_length: 17; j_call: TRBJ2-4; v_call: TRBV30; cdr3_aa: CAWSPVLNRERGNIQYF; cdr3_nt: TGTGCCTGGAGTCCCGTATTAAACAGGGAAAGGGGCAACATTCAGTACTTC
d_call: TRBD2; clone_size: .; cdr3_length: 18; j_call: TRBJ2-1; v_call: TRBV29-1; cdr3_aa: CSSSLTSGSSLSYNEQFF; cdr3_nt: TGCAGCTCGTCCTTGACTAGCGGGAGCTCGTTATCCTACAATGAGCAGTTCTTC
d_call: TRBD2; clone_size: few; cdr3_length: 14; j_call: TRBJ2-3; v_call: TRBV27; cdr3_aa: CATSGSGSTDTQYF; cdr3_nt: TGTGCCACCTCGGGTAGCGGGAGCACAGATACGCAGTATTTT
d_call: .; clone_size: .; cdr3_length: 17; j_call: TRBJ1-2; v_call: TRBV4-1; cdr3_aa: CASSQEGTGTGLEGYTF; cdr3_nt: TGCGCCAGCAGCCAAGAGGGTACCGGAACAGGTCTAGAAGGCTACACCTTC
d_call: TRBD1; clone_size: .; cdr3_length: 13; j_call: TRBJ1-2; v_call: TRBV10-1; cdr3_aa: CASSGDRNYGYTF; cdr3_nt: TGCGCCAGCAGTGGGGACAGGAACTATGGCTACACCTTC
d_call: TRBD1; clone_size: .; cdr3_length: 15; j_call: TRBJ1-4; v_call: TRBV11-2; cdr3_aa: CASSMDRGWNEKLFF; cdr3_nt: TGTGCCAGCAGCATGGACAGGGGATGGAATGAAAAACTGTTTTTT
d_call: .; clone_size: .; cdr3_length: 15; j_call: TRBJ2-2; v_call: TRBV30; cdr3_aa: CAWNGGGANTGELFF; cdr3_nt: TGTGCCTGGAACGGTGGAGGGGCGAACACCGGGGAGCTGTTTTTT
d_call: .; clone_size: .; cdr3_length: 11; j_call: TRBJ2-1; v_call: TRBV4-3; cdr3_aa: CASSQGSEQFF; cdr3_nt: TGCGCCAGCAGCCAGGGGAGTGAGCAGTTCTTC
d_call: TRBD1; clone_size: .; cdr3_length: 16; j_call: TRBJ1-5; v_call: TRBV4-1; cdr3_aa: CASSQDLGTGHQPQHF; cdr3_nt: TGCGCCAGCAGCCAAGATCTAGGGACAGGACATCAGCCCCAGCATTTT
d_call: TRBD1; clone_size: .; cdr3_length: 16; j_call: TRBJ2-1; v_call: TRBV30; cdr3_aa: CAWSGDYRGPYNEQFF; cdr3_nt: TGTGCCTGGAGTGGGGATTACAGGGGCCCCTACAATGAGCAGTTCTTC
d_call: TRBD2; clone_size: .; cdr3_length: 17; j_call: TRBJ2-2; v_call: TRBV7-9; cdr3_aa: CASSGGGTSGNTGELFF; cdr3_nt: TGTGCCAGCAGCGGGGGAGGGACTAGCGGAAACACCGGGGAGCTGTTTTTT
d_call: TRBD2; clone_size: .; cdr3_length: 16; j_call: TRBJ2-3; v_call: TRBV9; cdr3_aa: CASSVGSAGAPHTQYF; cdr3_nt: TGTGCCAGCAGCGTAGGCTCAGCGGGGGCGCCACATACGCAGTATTTT
d_call: .; clone_size: once; cdr3_length: 14; j_call: TRBJ2-7; v_call: TRBV30; cdr3_aa: CAWRVTGKRYEQYF; cdr3_nt: TGTGCCTGGAGGGTAACAGGGAAAAGATACGAGCAGTACTTC
d_call: TRBD2; clone_size: few; cdr3_length: 14; j_call: TRBJ2-1; v_call: TRBV27; cdr3_aa: CASTSGGTYNEQFF; cdr3_nt: TGTGCCAGCACTAGCGGGGGGACATACAATGAGCAGTTCTTC
d_call: TRBD1; clone_size: .; cdr3_length: 14; j_call: TRBJ2-7; v_call: TRBV18; cdr3_aa: CASSPGQVKYEQYF; cdr3_nt: TGTGCCAGCTCACCGGGACAGGTTAAGTACGAGCAGTACTTC
d_call: TRBD2; clone_size: .; cdr3_length: 16; j_call: TRBJ2-3; v_call: TRBV9; cdr3_aa: CASSARTSGSTDTQYF; cdr3_nt: TGTGCCAGCAGCGCGAGGACTAGCGGGAGTACAGATACGCAGTATTTT
d_call: .; clone_size: .; cdr3_length: 15; j_call: TRBJ2-5; v_call: TRBV18; cdr3_aa: CASSPPPGVQETQYF; cdr3_nt: TGTGCCAGCTCACCACCGCCGGGGGTCCAAGAGACCCAGTACTTC
d_call: TRBD2; clone_size: .; cdr3_length: 15; j_call: TRBJ2-5; v_call: TRBV5-1; cdr3_aa: CASSPAGGRQETQYF; cdr3_nt: TGCGCCAGCAGTCCCGCGGGGGGAAGACAAGAGACCCAGTACTTC
d_call: .; clone_size: .; cdr3_length: 15; j_call: TRBJ1-1; v_call: TRBV19; cdr3_aa: CATSLSSGLNTEAFF; cdr3_nt: TGTGCCACCTCACTTTCATCGGGGTTGAACACTGAAGCTTTCTTT
d_call: TRBD1; clone_size: few; cdr3_length: 13; j_call: TRBJ2-1; v_call: TRBV10-3; cdr3_aa: CAISGTGNNEQFF; cdr3_nt: TGTGCCATCAGTGGGACAGGGAACAATGAGCAGTTCTTC
d_call: .; clone_size: .; cdr3_length: 12; j_call: TRBJ1-1; v_call: TRBV30; cdr3_aa: CAWSGESTEAFF; cdr3_nt: TGTGCCTGGTCTGGGGAGAGCACTGAAGCTTTCTTT
d_call: TRBD2; clone_size: .; cdr3_length: 15; j_call: TRBJ2-7; v_call: TRBV2; cdr3_aa: CASSDGLAGPYEQYF; cdr3_nt: TGTGCCAGCAGTGATGGGCTAGCGGGACCCTACGAGCAGTACTTC
d_call: .; clone_size: .; cdr3_length: 12; j_call: TRBJ2-7; v_call: TRBV5-6; cdr3_aa: CASSLSGYEQYF; cdr3_nt: TGTGCCAGCAGCTTGAGCGGCTACGAGCAGTACTTC
d_call: .; clone_size: .; cdr3_length: 16; j_call: TRBJ2-3; v_call: TRBV7-8; cdr3_aa: CASSLARFRGTDTQYF; cdr3_nt: TGTGCCAGCAGCTTAGCGCGGTTCAGGGGCACAGATACGCAGTATTTT
d_call: TRBD1; clone_size: .; cdr3_length: 15; j_call: TRBJ2-3; v_call: TRBV9; cdr3_aa: CASSARQGAADTQYF; cdr3_nt: TGTGCCAGCAGCGCAAGACAGGGGGCTGCAGATACGCAGTATTTT
d_call: TRBD1; clone_size: few; cdr3_length: 15; j_call: TRBJ2-1; v_call: TRBV6-4; cdr3_aa: CASSSGTGDNNEQFF; cdr3_nt: TGTGCCAGCAGTTCCGGGACAGGGGACAACAATGAGCAGTTCTTC
d_call: TRBD2; clone_size: .; cdr3_length: 15; j_call: TRBJ2-3; v_call: TRBV13; cdr3_aa: CASSSATSGGDTQYF; cdr3_nt: TGTGCCAGCAGCTCGGCGACTAGCGGGGGAGATACGCAGTATTTT
d_call: .; clone_size: many; cdr3_length: 15; j_call: TRBJ1-1; v_call: TRBV4-1; cdr3_aa: CASSQPIIQDTEAFF; cdr3_nt: TGCGCCAGCAGCCAACCAATAATCCAGGACACTGAAGCTTTCTTT
d_call: TRBD2; clone_size: .; cdr3_length: 17; j_call: TRBJ2-1; v_call: TRBV5-3; cdr3_aa: CARSLVALAGGLGEQFF; cdr3_nt: TGTGCCAGAAGCTTGGTTGCGCTAGCGGGGGGGCTCGGTGAGCAGTTCTTC
d_call: .; clone_size: .; cdr3_length: 12; j_call: TRBJ1-2; v_call: TRBV2; cdr3_aa: CASSESSYGYTF; cdr3_nt: TGTGCCAGCAGTGAAAGTAGCTATGGCTACACCTTC
d_call: .; clone_size: few; cdr3_length: 12; j_call: TRBJ1-5; v_call: TRBV19; cdr3_aa: CASSIGVRAQHF; cdr3_nt: TGTGCCAGTAGTATAGGGGTGAGGGCCCAGCATTTT
d_call: .; clone_size: few; cdr3_length: 13; j_call: TRBJ2-5; v_call: TRBV30; cdr3_aa: CAWSRMAAETQYF; cdr3_nt: TGTGCCTGGAGCAGGATGGCCGCAGAGACCCAGTACTTC
d_call: TRBD2; clone_size: .; cdr3_length: 16; j_call: TRBJ2-5; v_call: TRBV28; cdr3_aa: CASRPTSGRAGETQYF; cdr3_nt: TGTGCCAGCAGGCCGACTAGCGGGAGGGCCGGGGAGACCCAGTACTTC
d_call: .; clone_size: few; cdr3_length: 16; j_call: TRBJ1-5; v_call: TRBV7-7; cdr3_aa: CASSFEQGGVRQPQHF; cdr3_nt: TGTGCTAGCAGCTTTGAACAAGGGGGGGTCCGGCAGCCCCAGCATTTT
d_call: TRBD1; clone_size: .; cdr3_length: 16; j_call: TRBJ2-3; v_call: TRBV27; cdr3_aa: CASSSMTGGRTDTQYF; cdr3_nt: TGTGCCAGCAGTTCCATGACAGGGGGCCGGACAGATACGCAGTATTTT
d_call: TRBD2; clone_size: .; cdr3_length: 17; j_call: TRBJ2-3; v_call: TRBV7-2; cdr3_aa: CASSLAGTSGSTDTQYF; cdr3_nt: TGTGCCAGCAGCTTAGCGGGGACTAGCGGGAGCACAGATACGCAGTATTTT
d_call: .; clone_size: .; cdr3_length: 17; j_call: TRBJ2-6; v_call: TRBV10-2; cdr3_aa: CASTSNANRAGANVLTF; cdr3_nt: TGCGCCAGCACCTCTAACGCTAACAGGGCGGGGGCCAACGTCCTGACTTTC
d_call: TRBD2; clone_size: .; cdr3_length: 19; j_call: TRBJ2-5; v_call: TRBV28; cdr3_aa: CASSGSSPPAGGTQETQYF; cdr3_nt: TGTGCCAGCAGCGGCTCCTCCCCACCAGCGGGAGGGACGCAAGAGACCCAGTACTTC
d_call: TRBD1; clone_size: .; cdr3_length: 13; j_call: TRBJ2-7; v_call: TRBV10-3; cdr3_aa: CAIRGDRNYEQYF; cdr3_nt: TGTGCCATCAGAGGGGACAGAAACTACGAGCAGTACTTC
d_call: TRBD2; clone_size: .; cdr3_length: 14; j_call: TRBJ2-7; v_call: TRBV2; cdr3_aa: CASRIAGGLYEQYF; cdr3_nt: TGTGCCAGCAGGATAGCGGGGGGGCTCTACGAGCAGTACTTC
d_call: .; clone_size: .; cdr3_length: 13; j_call: TRBJ1-4; v_call: TRBV6-1; cdr3_aa: CASSELDSEKLFF; cdr3_nt: TGTGCCAGCAGTGAATTGGACAGTGAAAAACTGTTTTTT
d_call: .; clone_size: once; cdr3_length: 13; j_call: TRBJ2-1; v_call: TRBV28; cdr3_aa: CASSFVAKNEQFF; cdr3_nt: TGTGCCAGCAGTTTCGTGGCCAAAAATGAGCAGTTCTTC
d_call: .; clone_size: once; cdr3_length: 19; j_call: TRBJ1-2; v_call: TRBV7-2; cdr3_aa: CASSFSSLIRGEGSYGYTF; cdr3_nt: TGTGCCAGCAGCTTTTCCAGCTTGATTCGGGGTGAAGGGAGCTATGGCTACACTTTC
d_call: TRBD1; clone_size: .; cdr3_length: 15; j_call: TRBJ1-1; v_call: TRBV7-9; cdr3_aa: CASSPRQGAATEAFF; cdr3_nt: TGTGCCAGCAGCCCCCGACAGGGGGCAGCCACTGAAGCTTTCTTT
d_call: TRBD1; clone_size: .; cdr3_length: 16; j_call: TRBJ2-7; v_call: TRBV4-1; cdr3_aa: CASSQTTGTATYEQYF; cdr3_nt: TGCGCCAGCAGCCAAACTACCGGGACAGCTACCTACGAGCAGTACTTC
d_call: .; clone_size: .; cdr3_length: 16; j_call: TRBJ2-4; v_call: TRBV15; cdr3_aa: CATSSDRDTTKNIQYF; cdr3_nt: TGTGCCACCAGCAGTGATCGGGACACAACCAAAAACATTCAGTACTTC
d_call: .; clone_size: .; cdr3_length: 15; j_call: TRBJ2-2; v_call: TRBV5-6; cdr3_aa: CASSINGFFTGELFF; cdr3_nt: TGTGCCAGCAGTATAAACGGGTTTTTCACCGGGGAGCTGTTTTTT
d_call: TRBD1; clone_size: .; cdr3_length: 15; j_call: TRBJ2-7; v_call: TRBV6-1; cdr3_aa: CASSVTGLSSYEQYF; cdr3_nt: TGTGCCAGCAGTGTGACAGGGCTGAGCTCCTACGAGCAGTACTTC
d_call: TRBD1; clone_size: .; cdr3_length: 17; j_call: TRBJ1-1; v_call: TRBV11-3; cdr3_aa: CASSSGGDSFLMSEAFF; cdr3_nt: TGTGCCAGCAGCTCAGGGGGAGACAGCTTTCTTATGTCTGAAGCTTTCTTT